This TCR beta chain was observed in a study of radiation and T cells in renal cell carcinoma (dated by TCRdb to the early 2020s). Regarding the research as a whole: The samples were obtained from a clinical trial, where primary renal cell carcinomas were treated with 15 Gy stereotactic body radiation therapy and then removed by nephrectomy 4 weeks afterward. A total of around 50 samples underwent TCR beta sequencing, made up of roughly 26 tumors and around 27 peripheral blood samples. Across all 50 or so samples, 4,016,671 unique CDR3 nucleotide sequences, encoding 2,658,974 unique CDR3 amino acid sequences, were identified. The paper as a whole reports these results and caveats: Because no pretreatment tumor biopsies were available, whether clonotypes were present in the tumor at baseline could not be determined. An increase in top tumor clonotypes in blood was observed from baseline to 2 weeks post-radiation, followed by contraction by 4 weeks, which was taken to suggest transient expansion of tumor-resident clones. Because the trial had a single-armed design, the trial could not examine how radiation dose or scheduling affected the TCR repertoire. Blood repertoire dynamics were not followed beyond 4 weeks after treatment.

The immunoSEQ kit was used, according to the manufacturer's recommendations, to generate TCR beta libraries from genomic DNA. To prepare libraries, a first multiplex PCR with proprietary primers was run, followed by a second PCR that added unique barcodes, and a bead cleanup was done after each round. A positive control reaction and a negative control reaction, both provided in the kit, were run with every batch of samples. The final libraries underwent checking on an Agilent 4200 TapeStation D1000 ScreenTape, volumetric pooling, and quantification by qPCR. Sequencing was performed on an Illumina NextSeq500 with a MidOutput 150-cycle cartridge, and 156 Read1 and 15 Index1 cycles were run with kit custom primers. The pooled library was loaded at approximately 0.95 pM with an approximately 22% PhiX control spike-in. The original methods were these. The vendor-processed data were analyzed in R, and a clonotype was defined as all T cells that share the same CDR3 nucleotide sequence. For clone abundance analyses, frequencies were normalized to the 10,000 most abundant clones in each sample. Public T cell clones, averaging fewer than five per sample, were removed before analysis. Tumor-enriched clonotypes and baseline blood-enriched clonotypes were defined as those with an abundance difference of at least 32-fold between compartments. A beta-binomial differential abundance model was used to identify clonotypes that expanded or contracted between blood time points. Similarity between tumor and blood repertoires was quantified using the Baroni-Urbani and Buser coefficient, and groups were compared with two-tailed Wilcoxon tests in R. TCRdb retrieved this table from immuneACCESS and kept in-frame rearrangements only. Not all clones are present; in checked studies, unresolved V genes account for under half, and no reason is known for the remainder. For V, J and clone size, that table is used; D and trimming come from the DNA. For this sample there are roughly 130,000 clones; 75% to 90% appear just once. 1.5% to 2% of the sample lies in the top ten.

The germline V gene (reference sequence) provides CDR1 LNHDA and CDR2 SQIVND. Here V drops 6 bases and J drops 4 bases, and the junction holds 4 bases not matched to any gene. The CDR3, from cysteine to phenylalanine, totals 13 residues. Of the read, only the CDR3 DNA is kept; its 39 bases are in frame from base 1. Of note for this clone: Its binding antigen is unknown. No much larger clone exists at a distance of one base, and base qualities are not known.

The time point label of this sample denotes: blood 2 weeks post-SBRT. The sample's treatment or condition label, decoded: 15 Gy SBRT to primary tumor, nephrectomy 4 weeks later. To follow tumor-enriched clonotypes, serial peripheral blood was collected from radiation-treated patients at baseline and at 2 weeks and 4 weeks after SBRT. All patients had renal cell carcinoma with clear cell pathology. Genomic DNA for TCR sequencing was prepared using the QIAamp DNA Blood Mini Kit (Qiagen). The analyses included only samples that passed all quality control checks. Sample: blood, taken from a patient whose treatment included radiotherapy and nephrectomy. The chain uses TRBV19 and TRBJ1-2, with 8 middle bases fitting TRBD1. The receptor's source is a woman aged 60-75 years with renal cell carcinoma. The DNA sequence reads TGTGCCAGTAGGGGACAGGCCCGCTATGGCTACACCTTC. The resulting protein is CASRGQARYGYTF.